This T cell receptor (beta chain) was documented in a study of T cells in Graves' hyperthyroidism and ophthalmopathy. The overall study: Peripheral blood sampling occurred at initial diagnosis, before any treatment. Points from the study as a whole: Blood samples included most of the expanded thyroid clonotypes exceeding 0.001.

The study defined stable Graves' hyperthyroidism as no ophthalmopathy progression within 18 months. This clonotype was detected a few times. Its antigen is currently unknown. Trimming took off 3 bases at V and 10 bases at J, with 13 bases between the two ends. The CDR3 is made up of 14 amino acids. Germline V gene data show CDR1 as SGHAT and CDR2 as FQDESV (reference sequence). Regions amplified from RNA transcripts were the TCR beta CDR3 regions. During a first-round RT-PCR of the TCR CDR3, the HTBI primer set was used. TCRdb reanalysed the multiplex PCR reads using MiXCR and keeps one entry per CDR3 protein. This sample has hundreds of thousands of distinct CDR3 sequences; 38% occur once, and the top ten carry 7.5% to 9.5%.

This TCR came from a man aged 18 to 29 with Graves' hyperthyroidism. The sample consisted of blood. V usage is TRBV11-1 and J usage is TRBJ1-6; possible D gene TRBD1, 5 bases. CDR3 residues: CASSFDGEGSPLHF. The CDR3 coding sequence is TGTGCCAGCAGCTTTGATGGTGAGGGGTCACCCCTCCACTTT.